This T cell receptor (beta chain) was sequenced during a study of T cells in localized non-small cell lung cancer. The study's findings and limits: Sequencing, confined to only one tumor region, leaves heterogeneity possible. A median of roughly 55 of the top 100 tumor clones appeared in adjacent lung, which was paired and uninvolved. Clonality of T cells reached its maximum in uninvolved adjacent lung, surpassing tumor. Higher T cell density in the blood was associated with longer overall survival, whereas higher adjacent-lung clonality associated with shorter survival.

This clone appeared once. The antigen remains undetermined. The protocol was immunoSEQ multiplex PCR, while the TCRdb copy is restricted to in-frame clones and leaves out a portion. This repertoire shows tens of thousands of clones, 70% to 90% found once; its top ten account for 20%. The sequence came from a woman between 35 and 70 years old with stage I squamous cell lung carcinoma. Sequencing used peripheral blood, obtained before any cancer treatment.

The CDR3 is CASRLGLGANVLTF. DNA for the CDR3: TGTGCCAGCAGATTAGGTCTGGGGGCCAACGTCCTGACTTTC. The V and J genes are TRBV6-5 and TRBJ2-6; D remains unclear. Per the germline V gene, CDR1 is MNHEY and CDR2 is SVGAGI. This CDR3 contains 14 residues. V dropped 6 bases and J dropped 4 bases, with 10 bases sitting between them.